The 17 T cell receptor beta chains below all came from one sample that was sequenced in a study of T cell responses to AZD1222 COVID-19 vaccine. Sequencing used immunoSEQ multiplex PCR; TCRdb keeps in-frame clones, though not all of them. The sample holds tens of thousands of clones, roughly 88% seen once. The input for sequencing was peripheral blood, taken on day 0 of AZD1222 vaccination. These receptor sequences come from an adult in good health.

This clone is a singleton in its sample. The chain employs TRBV19 and TRBJ2-6; 11 nucleotides line up with TRBD2. This CDR3 is 16 amino acids long. Germline V gene lookup returns CDR1 LNHDA and CDR2 SQIVND (reference sequence). CDR3 in DNA: TGTGGAGTCGGGACTAGCGGTCTCTCTGGGGCCAACGTCCTGACTTTC. Protein sequence: CGVGTSGLSGANVLTF.

The CDR3 region is CASSQDTRGGNTGELFF. CDR3 sequence (DNA): TGTGCCAGCAGCCAAGACACGAGAGGGGGGAACACCGGGGAGCTGTTTTTT. This chain uses TRBV4-2 with TRBJ2-2, with a possible D match to TRBD1 (6 bases). This CDR3 is built from 17 residues. Germline CDR1 reads LGHNA; CDR2 reads YNFKEQ. The V gene lost 0 bases and the J gene lost 1 base, with 12 bases spanning the gap.

The rearrangement uses TRBV6-5 and TRBJ2-7; a weak D match, TRBD2 (7 bases). Germline V lookup: CDR1 MNHEY, CDR2 SVGAGI. With 2 bases removed from V and 3 bases from J, the gap between germline ends came to 8 bases. The CDR3 totals 13 residues. The CDR3 sequence: CASSYRGGYEQYF. CDR3 coding DNA: TGTGCCAGCAGTTACAGGGGGGGCTACGAGCAGTACTTC.

This clone was observed a single time. This chain joins TRBV7-3 and TRBJ2-5, with D tentatively TRBD1 or TRBD2 (5 bases each). The V gene's germline CDR1 is SGHTA and CDR2 FQGTGA. The CDR3 spans 15 residues. Deletions cut 0 bases from V and 1 base from J, with 9 bases between. In DNA, the CDR3 is TGTGCCAGCAGCTTAACGCTGGGGGTCCAAGAGACCCAGTACTTC. Translating gives CASSLTLGVQETQYF.

This chain links TRBV15 with TRBJ1-4; perhaps TRBD1 as D (5 bases). CDR3 size: 13 residues. CDR1 and CDR2 (germline): LNHNV, YYDKDF (reference sequence). V was cut by 3 bases and J by 5 bases, with 7 bases left in between. Here the CDR3 reads CATSRRGNEKLFF. CDR3 DNA sequence: TGTGCCACCAGCAGGCGGGGGAATGAAAAACTGTTTTTT.

J is TRBJ1-1 and V is TRBV28; 7 bases match TRBD1. CDR1 MDHEN and CDR2 SYDVKM come from the germline V gene. The length of the CDR3 is 15 residues. The V and J ends lost 5 bases and 4 bases, in that order; junction bases with no gene match: 10. The CDR3: CASSPPQGGPTEAFF. The CDR3 DNA reads as TGTGCCAGCAGTCCCCCCCAGGGGGGGCCCACTGAAGCTTTCTTT.

V usage is TRBV6-5 and J usage is TRBJ2-7, with TRBD2 matching 9 bases. The CDR3 runs to 15 residues. Germline CDR1 is MNHEY and CDR2 is SVGAGI. The trim removed 0 bases at V and 4 bases at J, leaving 4 bases unmatched. This CDR3 reads CASSYSLAGKYEQYF. In DNA form, the CDR3 reads TGTGCCAGCAGTTACTCCCTAGCGGGGAAATACGAGCAGTACTTC.

CDR3: CASSLLVEGAGQPQHF. CDR3 nucleotide sequence: TGTGCCAGCAGCTTGTTGGTCGAGGGGGCCGGTCAGCCCCAGCATTTT. The genes are TRBV5-6 and TRBJ1-5, with TRBD1 matching over 7 bases. Per germline, CDR1 SGHDT and CDR2 YYEEEE. The CDR3 spans 16 residues. The V and J ends lost 1 base and 6 bases, in that order; junction bases with no gene match: 10.

Worth noting for this clone: Distinct nucleotide sequences in the sample also encode this CDR3. This chain joins TRBV15 and TRBJ2-7; TRBD1 matches at 10 bases. V was clipped by 1 base and J by 7 bases; unmatched bases: 4. CDR1 and CDR2 from the germline V gene are LNHNV and YYDKDF (reference sequence). This CDR3 contains 14 residues. The CDR3, as DNA: TGTGCCACCAGCAGAGGACAGGGGGCTAGAGAGCAGTACTTC. This encodes CATSRGQGAREQYF.

This rearrangement joins TRBV28 to TRBJ2-2; 13 bases line up with TRBD2. The V segment lost 7 bases and the J segment 3 bases; nucleotides outside the gene matches: 5. The germline V gene encodes CDR1 MDHEN and CDR2 SYDVKM. This CDR3 region has 16 residues. CDR3: CASIRGLAGYTGELFF. CDR3 coding DNA: TGTGCCAGCATTAGGGGACTAGCGGGATACACCGGGGAGCTGTTTTTT.

This chain links TRBV25-1 with TRBJ1-1; a possible D gene is TRBD1 (6 bases). V shed 7 bases and J shed 0 bases, with 12 bases lying between them. CDR1 and CDR2 (germline): MGHDK, SYGVNS. The CDR3 consists of 14 residues. This CDR3 is CASTGQPLNTEAFF. CDR3 in DNA: TGTGCCAGCACCGGACAGCCCTTGAACACTGAAGCTTTCTTT.

The V and J genes are TRBV4-3 and TRBJ2-5, with 14 bases matching TRBD2. This CDR3 comprises 16 residues. V was pared by 5 bases and J by 4 bases, with 6 bases of the junction left unmatched. The germline CDR1 and CDR2 sequences are LGHNA and YSLEER. The CDR3: CASSKGLAGGRETQYF. In DNA, the CDR3 is TGCGCCAGCAGCAAAGGACTAGCGGGAGGTAGAGAGACCCAGTACTTC.

The chain uses TRBV7-2 and TRBJ2-2, with TRBD1 matching 8 bases. The CDR3 totals 15 residues. The V gene end was trimmed by 2 bases and the J gene end by 7 bases; junction bases not matched to a gene: 6. Looked up from germline, CDR1 is SGHTA and CDR2 is FQGNSA. CDR3 sequence (DNA): TGTGCCAGCAGCTTAACAGGGGGTGGGGTCGGGGAGCTGTTTTTT. Translation gives CASSLTGGGVGELFF.

CDR3 residues: CASSYSGRRNSPLHF. The CDR3 nucleotides read TGTGCCAGCAGTTACTCCGGGAGGAGGAATTCACCCCTCCACTTT. The chain combines TRBV6-5 with TRBJ1-6, with no clear D. CDR1 MNHEY and CDR2 SVGAGI come from the germline V gene. V was cut by 0 bases and J by 7 bases, with 10 bases left in between. This CDR3 contains 15 residues.

The chain combines TRBV4-1 with TRBJ2-1; tentatively, D is TRBD2 (6 bases). Trimming removed 4 bases from V and 0 bases from J, with 13 bases in between. The CDR3 totals 16 residues. Looked up from germline, CDR1 is MGHRA and CDR2 is YSYEKL. CDR3 sequence (DNA): TGCGCCAGCAGCCGGGGGACTTTAAGCTCCTACAATGAGCAGTTCTTC. Encoded protein: CASSRGTLSSYNEQFF.

The chain recombines TRBV4-1 with TRBJ2-7; D uncertain. Germline assignment: CDR1 MGHRA and CDR2 YSYEKL. The CDR3 has 15 residues. The V gene lost 1 base and the J gene lost 0 bases, with 10 bases spanning the gap. CDR3 loop: CASSQGVGLSYEQYF. The CDR3 nucleotides read TGCGCCAGCAGCCAAGGGGTGGGTCTCTCCTACGAGCAGTACTTC.

This chain uses TRBV10-3 with TRBJ1-5; the match to TRBD1 covers 8 bases. Germline assignment: CDR1 ENHRY and CDR2 SYGVKD. V was clipped by 10 bases and J by 2 bases; unmatched bases: 10. The CDR3 sequence is 15 residues long. The CDR3 region is CATTDDRGRNQPQHF. Here the CDR3 DNA reads TGTGCCACCACCGATGACAGGGGTCGCAATCAGCCCCAGCATTTT.